This T cell receptor beta chain appears in the sequencing data of a study of T cells in Graves' hyperthyroidism and ophthalmopathy. The patients, who ranged from 18 to 65 in age, presented with newly diagnosed hyperthyroidism lasting under 2 months. Lactation, pregnancy, other autoimmune disease or uncontrolled infection excluded patients. Thyroid ultrasound, orbital computed tomography, clinical symptoms, and serum thyroxine and TRAb underpinned diagnoses. This clonotype was detected many times. Researchers took RNA transcripts and amplified the TCR beta CDR3 regions from them. Using the HTBI primer set, a first-round RT-PCR was run on the TCR CDR3. In TCRdb, the multiplex PCR reads were re-called with MiXCR into one record per CDR3 protein. The table has a few hundred thousand distinct CDR3 sequences, 20% seen once; the top ten hold approximately 25%. The CDR3 consists of 14 residues. With 7 bases removed from V and 4 bases from J, the gap between germline ends came to 13 bases. Per germline, CDR1 MNHNS and CDR2 SASEGT.

Sequenced material: blood. The sequence was obtained from a man between 18 and 35 years old with Graves' hyperthyroidism. The chain carries TRBV6-1 and TRBJ2-2; possible D gene TRBD2, 5 bases. The CDR3 sequence: CASTTGVLTGELFF. Written as DNA, the CDR3 is TGTGCCAGCACTACCGGGGTTCTCACCGGGGAGCTGTTTTTT.